This is a list of T cell receptor beta chains from one sample in a study of blood T cell repertoires in COVID-19. The repertoire was sequenced with immunoSEQ multiplex PCR; TCRdb's copy has only in-frame clones and lacks some. The table shows some 200,000 clones, with around 95% occurring only once. The sequenced sample was peripheral blood. These TCRs come from a man under 40 with COVID-19, enrolled during active disease. The CDR3 runs from the conserved cysteine through the conserved F or W. The D gene is left open where the match is weak. Only part of the rows carry a size: once, few, many, or a class if the clone is expanded.

J	size	D	V	DNA	CDR3
TRBJ2-7	.	.	TRBV11-2	TGTGCCAGCAGCCAACATTTTCGGGACATTGACTACGAGCAGTACTTC	CASSQHFRDIDYEQYF
TRBJ1-6	.	.	TRBV21-1	TGTGCCAGCAGCAAAGTTTCCAGGGTGGGTTCACCCCTCCACTTT	CASSKVSRVGSPLHF
TRBJ2-1	.	.	TRBV7-3	TGTGCCAGCAGCTTAGCTAGTGATTCTGAGCAGTTCTTC	CASSLASDSEQFF
TRBJ1-2	.	TRBD1	TRBV9	TGTGCCAGCAGCTCCGGGACAGTATATGGCTACACCTTC	CASSSGTVYGYTF
TRBJ2-3	.	.	TRBV3-1/TRBV3-2	TGTGCCAGCAGCCAAATGGGATTATCTAGCGAGCCGCCATTGGATACGCAGTATTTT	CASSQMGLSSEPPLDTQYF
TRBJ1-2	.	TRBD1	TRBV27	TGTGCCAGCAGTTTCCGGACAGGTGTCTATGGCTACACCTTC	CASSFRTGVYGYTF
TRBJ2-7	.	TRBD2	TRBV7-2	TGTGCCAGCAGCTGGACTAGCGGGGGGACCTACGAGCAGTACTTC	CASSWTSGGTYEQYF
TRBJ1-2	.	.	TRBV7-9	TGTGCCAGCAGCCCCCCAGAACGGTCAGGGATCTATGGCTACACCTTC	CASSPPERSGIYGYTF
TRBJ1-1	few	.	TRBV6-5	TGTGCCAGCTCCCCTAGAGTCGAGGCTTTCTTT	CASSPRVEAFF
TRBJ1-1	.	.	TRBV7-9	TGTGCCAGCACCAGAGGTCCCACTGAAGCTTTCTTT	CASTRGPTEAFF
TRBJ1-2	.	.	TRBV15	TGTGCCACCAGCAGAGATAATGGGTTGAGGGTTGGCTACACCTTC	CATSRDNGLRVGYTF
TRBJ1-3	.	TRBD1	TRBV18	TGTGCCAGCACGACAGGGGACGGAAACACCATATATTTT	CASTTGDGNTIYF
TRBJ2-1	.	TRBD1	TRBV2	TGTGCCAGCAAACTAGACAGGGTTTCCTACAATGAGCAGTTCTTC	CASKLDRVSYNEQFF
TRBJ1-1	.	TRBD1	TRBV6-5	TGTGCCAGCAGTTACACGGACAGGGAAGCTTTCTTT	CASSYTDREAFF
TRBJ2-5	few	TRBD2	TRBV4-2	TGTGCCAGCAGCCAAGTGGTCGGGGGGGAGGAGACCCAGTACTTC	CASSQVVGGEETQYF
TRBJ2-1	.	.	TRBV4-1	TGCGCCAGCAGCCTTGACAGTCACAATGAGCAGTTCTTC	CASSLDSHNEQFF
TRBJ2-5	.	TRBD2	TRBV5-5	TGTGCCAGCAGCTTGAAGTGGTTGGTGCCAATAGCGGGCCAAGAGACCCAGTACTTC	CASSLKWLVPIAGQETQYF
TRBJ1-1	.	TRBD1	TRBV19	TGTGCCAGTAGTATAGCGGGACAGAGGAACACTGAAGCTTTCTTT	CASSIAGQRNTEAFF
TRBJ2-5	once	TRBD1	TRBV19	TGTGCCAGTAGTATTGGGGACAGGGCTAGAGAGACCCAGTACTTC	CASSIGDRARETQYF
TRBJ1-1	.	.	TRBV15	TGTGCCACCAGCTCTGGAGGCGTTTCGGGTTTTATGAGGTCTGAAGCTTTCTTT	CATSSGGVSGFMRSEAFF
TRBJ2-3	.	.	TRBV18	TGTGCCAGCTCACCAATTGCAGGAGGATCGCGGACAGATACGCAGTATTTT	CASSPIAGGSRTDTQYF
TRBJ2-1	.	.	TRBV27	TGTGCCAGCAGTTTAGGGGCAGGCTCCTACAATGAGCAGTTCTTC	CASSLGAGSYNEQFF
TRBJ2-1	.	.	TRBV5-1	TGCGCCAGCAGCTTGCTAAGGGGGGGCAATGAGCAGTTCTTC	CASSLLRGGNEQFF